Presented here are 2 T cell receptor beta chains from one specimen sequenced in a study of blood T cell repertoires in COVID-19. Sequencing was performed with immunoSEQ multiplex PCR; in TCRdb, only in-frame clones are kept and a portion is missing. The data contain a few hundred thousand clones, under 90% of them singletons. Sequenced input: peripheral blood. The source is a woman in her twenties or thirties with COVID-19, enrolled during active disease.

CDR3 nucleotides: TGCGCCAGCAGCTTGGAACCGGGACAAACCCACGAGCAGTACTTC. Amino acid sequence: CASSLEPGQTHEQYF. V is TRBV5-1 and J is TRBJ2-7; D is possibly TRBD1 (6 bases). CDR1 and CDR2 (germline): SGHRS, YFSETQ. The CDR3 is made up of 15 amino acids. Deletions cut 0 bases from V and 5 bases from J, with 15 bases between.

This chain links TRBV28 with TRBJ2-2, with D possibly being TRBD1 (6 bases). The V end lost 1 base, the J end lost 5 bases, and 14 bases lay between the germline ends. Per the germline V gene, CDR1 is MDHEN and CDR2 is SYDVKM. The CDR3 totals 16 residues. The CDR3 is CASSLSAGVFTGELFF. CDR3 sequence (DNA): TGTGCCAGCAGTTTATCGGCAGGGGTATTTACCGGGGAGCTGTTTTTT.